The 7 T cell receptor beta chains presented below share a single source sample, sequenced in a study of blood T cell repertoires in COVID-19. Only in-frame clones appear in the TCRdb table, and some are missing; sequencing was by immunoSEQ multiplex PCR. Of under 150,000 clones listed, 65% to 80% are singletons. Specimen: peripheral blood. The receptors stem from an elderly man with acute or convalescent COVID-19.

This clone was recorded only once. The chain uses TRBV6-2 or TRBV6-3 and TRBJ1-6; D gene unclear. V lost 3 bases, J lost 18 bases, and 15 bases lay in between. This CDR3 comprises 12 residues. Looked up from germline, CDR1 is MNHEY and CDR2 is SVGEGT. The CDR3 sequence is CASSYSSIARHF. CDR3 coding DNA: TGTGCCAGCAGTTATTCGAGTATAGCCCGCCACTTT.

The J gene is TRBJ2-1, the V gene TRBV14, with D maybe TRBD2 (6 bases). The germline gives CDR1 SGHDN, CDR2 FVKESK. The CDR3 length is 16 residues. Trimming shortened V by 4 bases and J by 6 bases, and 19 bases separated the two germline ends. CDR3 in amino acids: CASSPMGGFVRNEQFF. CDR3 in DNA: TGTGCCAGCAGCCCCATGGGGGGATTCGTACGCAATGAGCAGTTCTTC.

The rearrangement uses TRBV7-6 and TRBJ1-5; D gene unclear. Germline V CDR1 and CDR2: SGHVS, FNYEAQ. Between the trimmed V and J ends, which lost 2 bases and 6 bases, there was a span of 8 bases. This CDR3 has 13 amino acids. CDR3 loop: CASSLSEAQPQHF. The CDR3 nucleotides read TGTGCCAGCAGCTTAAGTGAAGCTCAGCCCCAGCATTTT.

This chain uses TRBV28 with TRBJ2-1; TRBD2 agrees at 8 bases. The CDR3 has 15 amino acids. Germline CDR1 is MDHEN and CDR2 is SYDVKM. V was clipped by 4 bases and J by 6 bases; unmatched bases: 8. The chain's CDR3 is CASSSTGGLTNEQFF. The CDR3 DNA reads TGTGCCAGCAGTTCGACGGGGGGGCTTACCAATGAGCAGTTCTTC.

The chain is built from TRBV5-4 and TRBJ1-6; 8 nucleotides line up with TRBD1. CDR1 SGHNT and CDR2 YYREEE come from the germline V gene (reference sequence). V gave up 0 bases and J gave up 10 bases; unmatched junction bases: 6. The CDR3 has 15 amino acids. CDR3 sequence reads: CASSLDRGKGSPLHF. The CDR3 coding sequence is TGTGCCAGCAGCTTGGACAGGGGGAAAGGATCACCCCTCCACTTT.

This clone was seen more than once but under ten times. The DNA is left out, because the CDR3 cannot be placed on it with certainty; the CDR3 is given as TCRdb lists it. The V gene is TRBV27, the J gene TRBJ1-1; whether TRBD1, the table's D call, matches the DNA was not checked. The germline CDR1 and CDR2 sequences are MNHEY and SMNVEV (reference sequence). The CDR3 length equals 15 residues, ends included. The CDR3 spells CASSSSTGMNTEAFF.

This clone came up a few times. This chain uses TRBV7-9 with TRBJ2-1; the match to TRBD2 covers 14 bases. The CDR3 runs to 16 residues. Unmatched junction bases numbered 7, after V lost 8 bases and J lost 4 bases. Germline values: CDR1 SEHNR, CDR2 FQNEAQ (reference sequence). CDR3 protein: CASQQTSGGVYNEQFF. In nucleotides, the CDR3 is TGTGCCAGCCAACAGACTAGCGGGGGGGTTTACAATGAGCAGTTCTTC.